The 20 T cell receptor beta chains below come from one sample, sequenced in a study of blood T cells in healthy people across ages. The authors ran a second PCR of about 6 to 11 cycles using a sample-barcoded 5' primer and a J-beta primer mix. In TCRdb, the 5' RACE reads were re-called with MiXCR into one record per CDR3 protein. Among some 900,000 distinct CDR3 sequences listed, about 28% were seen once. Sequences were obtained from blood. The source of these receptors is an elderly woman in good health.

In regard to this clonotype: A much larger clone is a single base away; this may be a read error. This sequence joins TRBV6-1 and TRBJ2-5; 7 positions agree with TRBD1. V lost 5 bases to trimming and J lost 2 bases; unmatched junction nucleotides: 11. Germline V gene sequence: CDR1 MNHNS, CDR2 SASEGT. This CDR3 is 16 amino acids long. CDR3 coding DNA: TGTGCCAGCAGTCAGGCCTGGGACAGATTACAAGAGACCCAGTACTTC. The encoded protein is CASSQAWDRLQETQYF.

Comment on this clonotype: A much bigger clone sits one base away, suggesting this may be a read error. This rearrangement joins TRBV7-9 to TRBJ2-3, with D hard to call. The length of the CDR3 is 15 residues. V was cut by 5 bases and J by 2 bases, with 14 bases left in between. CDR1 is SEHNR, CDR2 FQNEAQ, per germline (reference sequence). CDR3 nucleotides: TGTGCCAGCAGCCCTCCTCTGAGTCCCACAGATACGCAGTATTTT. Protein: CASSPPLSPTDTQYF.

This clonotype was counted many times. It may be a read error: a sequence one base away is much more abundant. This chain connects TRBV20-1 to TRBJ1-2; 8 bases align to TRBD1. Germline trimming cut 5 bases from V and 6 bases from J; bases unmatched to any gene: 11. The CDR3 consists of 14 residues. Germline CDR1 DFQATT, CDR2 SNEGSKA (reference sequence). The CDR3 region has the DNA TGCAGTGCTGACCCCGGGACAGGCCGGGATGGCTACACCTTC. Translated, it gives CSADPGTGRDGYTF.

V is TRBV6-5 and J is TRBJ1-5; perhaps TRBD1 as D (5 bases). V was pared by 4 bases and J by 2 bases, with 12 bases between. CDR3 size: 15 residues. The V gene's germline CDR1 is MNHEY and CDR2 SVGAGI. The CDR3 sequence: CASSSTRVGNQPQHF. The CDR3 DNA reads TGTGCCAGCAGTTCCACCAGGGTGGGCAATCAGCCCCAGCATTTT.

The chain joins TRBV9 to TRBJ1-1; D possibly corresponds to TRBD1 (5 bases). Germline V gene sequence: CDR1 SGDLS, CDR2 YYNGEE. The CDR3 spans 14 residues. The V end lost 5 bases, the J end lost 2 bases, and 13 bases lay between the germline ends. CDR3 DNA sequence: TGTGCCAGCAGTCCGAGGGGCCCAAACACTGAAGCTTTCTTT. The encoded protein is CASSPRGPNTEAFF.

This clonotype has ten or more counts. CDR3 bases: TGTGCCAGCAGTTCCCTTCTTTGGACTAGCGGGGGCAATGAGCAGTTCTTC. Translation gives CASSSLLWTSGGNEQFF. This sequence joins TRBV6-9 and TRBJ2-1, with 13 bases matching TRBD2. Germline loops: CDR1 MNHGY, CDR2 SVAAGI. The CDR3 has 17 amino acids. V was clipped by 4 bases and J by 6 bases; unmatched bases: 9.

There are a few counts of this clonotype. The J gene is TRBJ2-1, the V gene TRBV9, with D perhaps matching TRBD1 or TRBD2 (6 bases each). The germline V and J ends were trimmed by 1 base and 9 bases, with 14 bases remaining between them. Germline loops: CDR1 SGDLS, CDR2 YYNGEE. The length of the CDR3 is 14 residues. The CDR3 protein is CASSVIGEGGEQFF. The CDR3 DNA follows: TGTGCCAGCAGCGTAATTGGCGAGGGGGGTGAGCAGTTCTTC.

The chain joins TRBV18 to TRBJ2-1; 9 bases are shared with TRBD2. CDR1 is KGHSH and CDR2 is LQKENI in the germline V gene. The trim removed 3 bases at V and 2 bases at J, leaving 8 bases unmatched. The length of the CDR3 is 17 residues. CDR3 nucleotide sequence: TGTGCCAGCTCACCTCAAAGTTTAGCGGGGGCCTACAATGAGCAGTTCTTC. The encoded protein is CASSPQSLAGAYNEQFF.

In regard to this clonotype: This may come from a read error, since a much larger clone is one base off. The CDR3 loop is CSARPPGTGFNEQYF. In DNA, the CDR3 is TGCAGTGCGCGGCCCCCCGGGACAGGGTTTAATGAGCAGTACTTC. The J gene is TRBJ2-5, the V gene TRBV20-1; TRBD1 matches 9 bases. The germline CDR1 and CDR2 sequences are DFQATT and SNEGSKA (reference sequence). This CDR3 spans 15 amino acids. Losses at the gene ends were 6 bases for V and 11 bases for J; bases not matched to a gene: 19.

V usage is TRBV4-3 and J usage is TRBJ2-3; D perhaps matches TRBD2 (6 bases). The CDR3 consists of 16 residues. The germline gives CDR1 LGHNA, CDR2 YSLEER. V was trimmed by 4 bases and J by 0 bases, leaving 14 bases between them. CDR3: CASSRVPGTSTDTQYF. The CDR3, as DNA: TGCGCCAGCAGCCGGGTCCCAGGGACTAGCACAGATACGCAGTATTTT.

There are a few counts of this clonotype. V and J are TRBV2 and TRBJ2-5; TRBD1 matches at 7 bases. Per germline, CDR1 SNHLY and CDR2 FYNNEI. Trimming cost V 4 bases and J 4 bases; bases outside gene matches: 15. CDR3 length equals 17 residues. The CDR3 DNA is TGTGCCAGCAGTGGAGCGTCATCCTCAGGGACAGCAGAGACCCAGTACTTC. Its protein product is CASSGASSSGTAETQYF.

This clonotype was found many times. The chain links TRBV12-3 or TRBV12-4 to TRBJ2-3, with 7 bases identical to TRBD1. The V and J ends lost 5 bases and 1 base, in that order; junction bases with no gene match: 9. The CDR3 loop spans 16 amino acids. The chain's CDR3 is CASSHSGQLGTDTQYF. The CDR3 region has the DNA TGTGCCAGCAGTCACTCGGGACAGTTGGGCACAGATACGCAGTATTTT.

This clonotype has only a few counts. This chain connects TRBV9 to TRBJ2-3; 11 bases fit TRBD2. Trimming took 3 bases from V and 4 from J; bases not matched to a gene: 4. CDR3 length: 15 residues. The germline CDR1 and CDR2 sequences are SGDLS and YYNGEE. The CDR3 loop is CASSDSGGVADTQYF. The CDR3 bases are TGTGCCAGCAGCGATAGCGGGGGGGTCGCAGATACGCAGTATTTT.

This clonotype appeared a few times. The chain combines TRBV2 with TRBJ2-1; 8 nucleotides align to TRBD1. The junction had 2 bases not matched to a gene; V was cut back by 10 bases and J by 0 bases. Looked up from germline, CDR1 is SNHLY and CDR2 is FYNNEI. The CDR3 totals 13 residues. CDR3 loop: CANDRGSYNEQFF. DNA for the CDR3: TGTGCCAACGACAGGGGCTCCTACAATGAGCAGTTCTTC.

This clonotype was counted ten times or more. CDR3 protein: CASSLEGALSSYEQYF. The CDR3 nucleotides are TGTGCCAGCAGCTTAGAGGGGGCATTGAGCTCCTACGAGCAGTACTTC. V is TRBV7-8 and J is TRBJ2-7; 7 bases line up with TRBD1. J was trimmed by 0 bases and V by 1 base; bases with no gene match: 6. The CDR3 contains 16 residues. CDR1 and CDR2 (germline): SGHVS, FQNEAQ.

This clonotype was seen repeatedly, ten times or more. This chain connects TRBV20-1 to TRBJ1-5, with TRBD1 matching 8 bases. CDR3 length: 12 amino acids. Germline V gene lookup returns CDR1 DFQATT and CDR2 SNEGSKA (reference sequence). J lost 7 bases, V lost 3 bases, and 2 bases had no gene match. The CDR3 nucleotides read TGCAGTGCTAGGGCAGGGGGCCAGCCCCAGCATTTT. Translation gives CSARAGGQPQHF.

This clonotype was seen repeatedly, ten times or more. The chain recombines TRBV6-5 with TRBJ2-1; D unclear. V was cut by 2 bases and J by 0 bases, with 11 bases left in between. Germline V gene data show CDR1 as MNHEY and CDR2 as SVGAGI. The CDR3 sequence is 16 residues long. The CDR3 nucleotides are TGTGCCAGCAGTTACATCCTGGGAAGCTCCTACAATGAGCAGTTCTTC. Translated: CASSYILGSSYNEQFF.

This clonotype was detected ten times or more. The chain couples TRBV7-2 to TRBJ2-5; D is possibly TRBD2 (6 bases). CDR1 and CDR2 from the germline V gene are SGHTA and FQGNSA. The CDR3 totals 15 residues. V was trimmed by 5 bases and J by 2 bases, leaving 15 bases between them. In nucleotides, the CDR3 is TGTGCCAGCAGCAACCGACTAGTCCCACAAGAGACCCAGTACTTC. Its protein product is CASSNRLVPQETQYF.

The V and J genes are TRBV12-3 or TRBV12-4 and TRBJ2-3; D remains ambiguous. V was clipped by 4 bases and J by 7 bases, with 12 bases between them. CDR3 size: 13 residues. CDR3 bases: TGTGCCAGCAGTTCAGCAGGAGCTAATACGCAGTATTTT. Its protein is CASSSAGANTQYF.

This chain connects TRBV20-1 to TRBJ1-1; possible D gene TRBD1, 6 bases. The CDR3 loop spans 15 amino acids. V was trimmed by 6 bases and J by 3 bases, leaving 20 bases between them. Germline values: CDR1 DFQATT, CDR2 SNEGSKA (reference sequence). The CDR3 DNA reads as TGCAGTGCCTCAGGGGCAGCGGGGGGCTACACTGAAGCTTTCTTT. Residues: CSASGAAGGYTEAFF.